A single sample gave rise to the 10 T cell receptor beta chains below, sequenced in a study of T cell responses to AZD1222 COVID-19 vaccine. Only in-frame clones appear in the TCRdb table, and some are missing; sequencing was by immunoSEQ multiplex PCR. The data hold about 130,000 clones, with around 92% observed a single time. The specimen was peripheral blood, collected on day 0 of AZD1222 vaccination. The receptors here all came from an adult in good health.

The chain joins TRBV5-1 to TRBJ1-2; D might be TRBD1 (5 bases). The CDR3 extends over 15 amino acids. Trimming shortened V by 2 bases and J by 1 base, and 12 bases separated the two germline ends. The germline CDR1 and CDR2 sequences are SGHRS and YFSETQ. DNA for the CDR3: TGCGCCAGCAGCTTCGGGGGTATGGGTAACTATGGCTACACCTTC. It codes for CASSFGGMGNYGYTF.

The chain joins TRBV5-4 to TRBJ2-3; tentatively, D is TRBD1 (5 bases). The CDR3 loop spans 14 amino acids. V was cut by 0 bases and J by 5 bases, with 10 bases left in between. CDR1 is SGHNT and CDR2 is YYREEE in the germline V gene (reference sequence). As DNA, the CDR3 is TGTGCCAGCAGCTTGGTTGTGCAGGGAGATACGCAGTATTTT. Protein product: CASSLVVQGDTQYF.

The CDR3 loop reads CASGFGTGGRQPQHF. As DNA, the CDR3 is TGTGCCAGCGGCTTCGGGACAGGGGGCCGGCAGCCCCAGCATTTT. The rearrangement uses TRBV27 and TRBJ1-5; TRBD1 aligns across 12 bases. CDR1 and CDR2 (germline): MNHEY, SMNVEV (reference sequence). CDR3 length equals 15 residues. V lost 8 bases to trimming and J lost 7 bases; unmatched junction nucleotides: 9.

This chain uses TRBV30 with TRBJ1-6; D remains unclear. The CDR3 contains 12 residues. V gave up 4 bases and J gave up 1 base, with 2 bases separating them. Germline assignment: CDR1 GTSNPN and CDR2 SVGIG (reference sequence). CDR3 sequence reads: CAWTSYNSPLHF. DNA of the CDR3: TGTGCCTGGACTTCCTATAATTCACCCCTCCACTTT. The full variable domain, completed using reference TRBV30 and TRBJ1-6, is SQTIHQWPATLVQPVGSPLSLECTVEGTSNPNLYWYRQAAGRGLQLLFYSVGIGQISSEVPQNLSASRPQDRQFILSSKKLLLSDSGFYLCAWTSYNSPLHFGNGTRLTVT.

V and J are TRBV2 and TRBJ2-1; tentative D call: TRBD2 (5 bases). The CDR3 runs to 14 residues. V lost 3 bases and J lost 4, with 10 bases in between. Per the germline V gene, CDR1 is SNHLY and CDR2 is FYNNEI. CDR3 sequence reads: CASSDRGSYNEQFF. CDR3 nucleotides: TGTGCCAGCAGTGACCGGGGTTCGTACAATGAGCAGTTCTTC.

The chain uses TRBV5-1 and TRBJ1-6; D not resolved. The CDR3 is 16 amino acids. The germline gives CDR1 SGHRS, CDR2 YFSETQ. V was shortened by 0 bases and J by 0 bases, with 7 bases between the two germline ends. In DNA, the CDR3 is TGCGCCAGCAGCTTGGAGGGCAGCTCCTATAATTCACCCCTCCACTTT. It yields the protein CASSLEGSSYNSPLHF. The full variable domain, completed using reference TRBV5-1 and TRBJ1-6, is KAGVTQTPRYLIKTRGQQVTLSCSPISGHRSVSWYQQTPGQGLQFLFEYFSETQRNKGNFPGRFSGRQFSNSRSEMNVSTLELGDSALYLCASSLEGSSYNSPLHFGNGTRLTVT.

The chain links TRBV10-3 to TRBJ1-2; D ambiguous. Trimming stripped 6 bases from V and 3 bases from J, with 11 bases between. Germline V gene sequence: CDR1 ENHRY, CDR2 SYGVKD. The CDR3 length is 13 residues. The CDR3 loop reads CAIRPPYHYGYTF. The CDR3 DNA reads TGTGCCATCAGACCCCCGTATCACTATGGCTACACCTTC.

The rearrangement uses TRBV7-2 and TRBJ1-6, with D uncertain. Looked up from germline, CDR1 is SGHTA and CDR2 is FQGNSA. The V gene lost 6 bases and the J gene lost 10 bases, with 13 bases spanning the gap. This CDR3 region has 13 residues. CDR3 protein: CASSPAGYSPLHF. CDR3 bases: TGTGCCAGCAGTCCGGCAGGATACTCACCCCTCCACTTT.

The CDR3 sequence is CASSRDRAYEQYF. As DNA, the CDR3 is TGTGCCAGCAGTCGGGACAGAGCGTACGAGCAGTACTTC. The chain carries TRBV25-1 and TRBJ2-7, with 7 bases lining up with TRBD1. V lost 5 bases and J lost 4; bases outside the gene matches: 5. Germline CDR1 is MGHDK and CDR2 is SYGVNS. The CDR3 loop spans 13 amino acids.

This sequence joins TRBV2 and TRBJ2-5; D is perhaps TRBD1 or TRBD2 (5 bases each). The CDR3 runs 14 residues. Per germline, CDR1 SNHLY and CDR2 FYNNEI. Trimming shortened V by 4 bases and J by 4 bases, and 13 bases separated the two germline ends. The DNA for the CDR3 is TGTGCCAGCAGTGGAGGGGCGGGCATAGAGACCCAGTACTTC. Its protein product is CASSGGAGIETQYF.